The entry that follows covers one T cell receptor (beta chain) sequence. What it binds is unknown. These data come from a study of T cells in localized non-small cell lung cancer. Study findings and constraints: It was uninvolved adjacent lung that showed the highest T cell clonality, exceeding tumor. Heterogeneity remains possible because sequencing was limited to only one tumor region. Longer overall survival associated with higher blood T cell density; shorter survival with higher adjacent-lung clonality. A median of around 52 clones ranked among the top 100 in tumor appeared in adjacent lung.

CDR3 length: 13 amino acids. Germline V gene lookup returns CDR1 MNHEY and CDR2 SMNVEV (reference sequence). V was cut by 5 bases and J by 10 bases, with 14 bases left in between. Clones were sequenced by immunoSEQ multiplex PCR, and TCRdb holds only the in-frame ones, with some missing. The repertoire holds some 26,000 clones, 70% to 90% seen once, with approximately 3% in the top ten. This clonotype was obtained from a woman aged 18-50 years with stage I lung adenocarcinoma. This sample comprised peripheral blood, obtained before any cancer treatment. This chain joins TRBV27 and TRBJ1-4; D may be TRBD1 (6 bases). The CDR3 protein is CASSGIQGRKLFF. The CDR3 nucleotides are TGTGCCAGCAGTGGCATACAGGGTAGAAAACTGTTTTTT.